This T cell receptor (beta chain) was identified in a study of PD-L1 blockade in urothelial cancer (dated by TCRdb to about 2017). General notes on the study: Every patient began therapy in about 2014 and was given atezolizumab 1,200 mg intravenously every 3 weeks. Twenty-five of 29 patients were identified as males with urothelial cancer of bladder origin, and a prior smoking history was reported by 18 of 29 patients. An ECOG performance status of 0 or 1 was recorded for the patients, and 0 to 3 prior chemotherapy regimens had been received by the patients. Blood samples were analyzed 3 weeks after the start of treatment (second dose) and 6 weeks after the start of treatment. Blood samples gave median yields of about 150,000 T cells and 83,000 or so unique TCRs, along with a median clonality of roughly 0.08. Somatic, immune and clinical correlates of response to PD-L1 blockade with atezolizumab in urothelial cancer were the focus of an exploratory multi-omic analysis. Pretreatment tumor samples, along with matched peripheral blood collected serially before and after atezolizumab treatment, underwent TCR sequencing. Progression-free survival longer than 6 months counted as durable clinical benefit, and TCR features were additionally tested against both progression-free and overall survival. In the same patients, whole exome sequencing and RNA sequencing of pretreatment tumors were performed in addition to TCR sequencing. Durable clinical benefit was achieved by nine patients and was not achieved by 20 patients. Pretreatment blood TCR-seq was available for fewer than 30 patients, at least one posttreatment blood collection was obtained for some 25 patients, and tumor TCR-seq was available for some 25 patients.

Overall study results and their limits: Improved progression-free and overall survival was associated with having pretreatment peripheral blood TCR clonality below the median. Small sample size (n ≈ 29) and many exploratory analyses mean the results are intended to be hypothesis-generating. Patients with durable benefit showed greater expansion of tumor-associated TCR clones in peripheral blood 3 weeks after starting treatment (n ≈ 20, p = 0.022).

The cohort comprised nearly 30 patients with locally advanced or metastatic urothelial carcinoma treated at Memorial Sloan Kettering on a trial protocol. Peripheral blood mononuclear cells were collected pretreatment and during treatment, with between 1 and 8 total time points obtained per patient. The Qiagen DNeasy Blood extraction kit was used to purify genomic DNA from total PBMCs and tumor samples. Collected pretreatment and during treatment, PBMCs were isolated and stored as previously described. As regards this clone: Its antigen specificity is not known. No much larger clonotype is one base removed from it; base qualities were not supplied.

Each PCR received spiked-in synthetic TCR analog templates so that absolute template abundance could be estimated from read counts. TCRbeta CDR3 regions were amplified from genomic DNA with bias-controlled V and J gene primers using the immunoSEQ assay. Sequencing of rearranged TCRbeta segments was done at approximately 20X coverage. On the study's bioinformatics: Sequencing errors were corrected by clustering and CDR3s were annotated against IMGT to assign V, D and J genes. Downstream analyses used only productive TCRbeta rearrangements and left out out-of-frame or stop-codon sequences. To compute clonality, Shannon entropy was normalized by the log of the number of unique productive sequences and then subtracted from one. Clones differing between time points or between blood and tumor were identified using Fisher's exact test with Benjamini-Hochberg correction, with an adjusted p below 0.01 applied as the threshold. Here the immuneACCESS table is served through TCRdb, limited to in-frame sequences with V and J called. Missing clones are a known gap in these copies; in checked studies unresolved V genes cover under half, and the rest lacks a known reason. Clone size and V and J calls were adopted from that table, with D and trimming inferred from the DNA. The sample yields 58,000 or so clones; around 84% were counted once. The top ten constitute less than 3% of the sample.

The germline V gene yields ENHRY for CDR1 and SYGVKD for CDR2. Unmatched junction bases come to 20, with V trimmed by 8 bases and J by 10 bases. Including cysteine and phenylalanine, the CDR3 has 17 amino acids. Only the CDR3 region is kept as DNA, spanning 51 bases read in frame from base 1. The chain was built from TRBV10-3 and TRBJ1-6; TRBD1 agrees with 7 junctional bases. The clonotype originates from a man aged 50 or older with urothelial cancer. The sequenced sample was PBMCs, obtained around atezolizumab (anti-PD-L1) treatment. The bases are TGTGCCATCGGGGAAGGACAGGCCAATCCTACTGGCTCACCCCTCCACTTT. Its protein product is CAIGEGQANPTGSPLHF.